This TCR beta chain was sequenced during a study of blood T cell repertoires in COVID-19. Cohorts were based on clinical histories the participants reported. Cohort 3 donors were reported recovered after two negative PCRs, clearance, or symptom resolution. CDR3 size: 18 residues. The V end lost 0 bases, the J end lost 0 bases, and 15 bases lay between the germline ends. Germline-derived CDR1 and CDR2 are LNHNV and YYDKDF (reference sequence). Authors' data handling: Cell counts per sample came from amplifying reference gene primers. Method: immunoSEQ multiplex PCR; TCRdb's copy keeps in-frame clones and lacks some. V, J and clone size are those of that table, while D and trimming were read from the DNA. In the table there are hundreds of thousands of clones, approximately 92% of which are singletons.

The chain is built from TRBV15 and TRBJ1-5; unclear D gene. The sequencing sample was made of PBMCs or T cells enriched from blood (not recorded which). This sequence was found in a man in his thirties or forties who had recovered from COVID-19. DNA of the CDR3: TGTGCCACCAGCAGAGATGGGCAGCCCAAAGTTAGCAATCAGCCCCAGCATTTT. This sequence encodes CATSRDGQPKVSNQPQHF.